The 15 T cell receptor beta chains below come from one sample, sequenced in a study of identical twins. TCRdb reanalysed the 5' RACE reads using MiXCR and keeps one entry per CDR3 protein. Altogether about 280,000 distinct CDR3 sequences are present, about 8.9% being singletons, with the ten largest covering less than 2.5%. The sample was also linked to a second study, of yellow fever vaccine responses in identical twins.

Sequenced input: memory (CD45RO+) T cells sorted from blood. These receptors were collected from a woman between 18 and 29 years old in good health.

The DNA for the CDR3 is TGTGCCAGCAGCCCGAAGAGCGGGAGGCCCTTTTTCCTCTACAATGAGCAGTTCTTC. Translated: CASSPKSGRPFFLYNEQFF. The chain is built from TRBV2 and TRBJ2-1, with 9 bases lining up with TRBD2. V dropped 6 bases and J dropped 3; count of bases not matched to a gene: 18. The CDR3 contains 19 residues. In germline, CDR1 is SNHLY, CDR2 FYNNEI.

This chain connects TRBV7-9 to TRBJ1-2; no definite D call. Germline assignment: CDR1 SEHNR and CDR2 FQNEAQ (reference sequence). This CDR3 has 13 amino acids. Trimming pared 5 bases from V and 8 bases from J, leaving 15 bases between. CDR3 DNA: TGTGCCAGCAGCCCAACATTAAACGTAGGCTACACCTTC. It codes for CASSPTLNVGYTF.

Sample share makes this clonotype large. The rearrangement links TRBV7-8 to TRBJ1-1; possibly TRBD1 for D (6 bases). Trimming took 1 base from V and 0 from J, leaving 9 bases between them. This CDR3 contains 15 residues. Per the germline V gene, CDR1 is SGHVS and CDR2 is FQNEAQ. CDR3 region: CASSLGTALNTEAFF. The DNA for the CDR3 is TGTGCCAGCAGCTTAGGGACAGCGTTGAACACTGAAGCTTTCTTT.

V and J are TRBV7-2 and TRBJ2-2, with D unresolved. Germline CDR1 is SGHTA and CDR2 is FQGNSA. The V end was cut by 1 base, the J end by 5 bases, with 14 bases between. The CDR3 loop spans 16 amino acids. The CDR3 loop reads CASSLVFVRLTGELFF. The CDR3 DNA is TGTGCCAGCAGCTTAGTCTTTGTTCGGCTAACCGGGGAGCTGTTTTTT.

This clonotype was observed many times. The rearrangement links TRBV12-3 or TRBV12-4 to TRBJ1-5; 7 bases line up with TRBD1. This CDR3 spans 14 amino acids. V lost 6 bases, J lost 9 bases, and 11 bases stayed unmatched. CDR3: CASRSGQVGRPQHF. For the CDR3, the DNA is TGTGCCAGCAGATCAGGACAGGTTGGGCGGCCCCAGCATTTT.

This clonotype was observed at least ten times. The CDR3 spells CASSVVQLDTQYF. The CDR3 DNA is TGTGCCAGCAGCGTAGTTCAGCTAGATACGCAGTATTTT. The chain combines TRBV9 with TRBJ2-3, with no clear D. V lost 0 bases and J lost 5, with 7 bases in between. CDR3 length equals 13 residues. Germline lookup yields CDR1 SGDLS and CDR2 YYNGEE.

This clonotype was recorded many times. V gene TRBV29-1 combines with J gene TRBJ2-4, with TRBD1 matching 7 bases. Germline V gene lookup returns CDR1 SQVTM and CDR2 ANQGSEA. With 5 bases clipped from V and 6 bases from J, the junction kept 7 bases outside the gene matches. The length of the CDR3 is 13 residues. The CDR3, as DNA: TGCAGCGTTTTAGGGGGCGCGGGAAACATTCAGTACTTC. Its translation: CSVLGGAGNIQYF. Using reference TRBV29-1 and TRBJ2-4 for the parts outside the CDR3, the full variable domain is SAVISQKPSRDICQRGTSLTIQCQVDSQVTMMFWYRQQPGQSLTLIATANQGSEATYESGFVIDKFPISRPNLTFSTLTVSNMSPEDSSIYLCSVLGGAGNIQYFGAGTRLSVL.

This clonotype was seen a handful of times. The chain joins TRBV29-1 to TRBJ1-2; 7 bases line up with TRBD1. Looked up from germline, CDR1 is SQVTM and CDR2 is ANQGSEA. This CDR3 has 14 amino acids. Losses at the gene ends were 2 bases for V and 8 bases for J; bases not matched to a gene: 11. The CDR3 is CSVERSYRGGGYTF. The CDR3 DNA is TGCAGCGTTGAACGCTCTTACAGGGGCGGGGGCTACACCTTC.

This clonotype was recorded a few times. The chain uses TRBV4-1 and TRBJ1-2; TRBD1 agrees at 9 bases. V lost 3 bases, J lost 5 bases, and 7 bases stayed unmatched. CDR1 MGHRA and CDR2 YSYEKL come from the germline V gene. CDR3 length: 15 amino acids. The chain's CDR3 is CASSHGQGPRYGYTF. The DNA for the CDR3 is TGCGCCAGCAGCCATGGACAGGGGCCAAGATATGGCTACACCTTC.

This clonotype was detected only a few times. The rearrangement links TRBV2 to TRBJ2-7; D call uncertain. Germline values: CDR1 SNHLY, CDR2 FYNNEI. The CDR3 consists of 11 residues. Trimming stripped 6 bases from V and 7 bases from J, with 10 bases between. CDR3 residues: CASSRVDEQYF. CDR3 DNA sequence: TGTGCCAGCAGCCGAGTGGATGAGCAGTACTTC.

This clonotype was detected many times. CDR3 DNA: TGCGCCAGCAGCTTGAGGGGGCAGGGGAGCCAAGAGACCCAGTACTTC. It codes for CASSLRGQGSQETQYF. The genes are TRBV5-1 and TRBJ2-5; TRBD1 matches at 7 bases. Germline V gene sequence: CDR1 SGHRS, CDR2 YFSETQ. The V and J ends lost 1 base and 1 base, in that order; junction bases with no gene match: 7. The CDR3 contains 16 residues.

The chain recombines TRBV21-1 with TRBJ2-6; no check of the table's D call, TRBD1, against the DNA was made. TRBV21-1 is an annotated pseudogene. CDR3 length equals 20 residues. Here the CDR3 reads CASSKRDRDRGESGANVLTF. The CDR3, as DNA: TGTGCCAGCAGCAAACGCGATCGGGACAGGGGGGAATCTGGGGCCAACGTCCTGACTTTC.

The chain combines TRBV10-3 with TRBJ2-1; 9 bases agree with TRBD2. Germline V lookup: CDR1 ENHRY, CDR2 SYGVKD. V lost 6 bases, J lost 6 bases, and 9 bases stayed unmatched. This CDR3 is 15 amino acids long. The CDR3 reads CAIRTREGQTNEQFF. CDR3 nucleotides: TGTGCCATCAGAACGCGGGAGGGCCAGACCAATGAGCAGTTCTTC.

This clonotype showed up just a few times. The CDR3 protein is CASSSPGQGSYEQYF. CDR3 bases: TGTGCCAGCAGTTCTCCGGGACAGGGATCCTACGAGCAGTACTTC. The V and J genes are TRBV28 and TRBJ2-7; 9 nucleotides align to TRBD1. Trimming cost V 4 bases and J 1 base; bases outside gene matches: 5. The CDR3 is 15 residues long. CDR1 MDHEN and CDR2 SYDVKM come from the germline V gene.

The chain joins TRBV29-1 to TRBJ2-7; D unclear. Trimming shortened V by 4 bases and J by 2 bases, and 6 bases separated the two germline ends. Germline CDR1 and CDR2: SQVTM and ANQGSEA. The CDR3 loop spans 11 amino acids. CDR3 bases: TGCAGCGTTGTGGGCACCTACGAGCAGTACTTC. It specifies CSVVGTYEQYF.